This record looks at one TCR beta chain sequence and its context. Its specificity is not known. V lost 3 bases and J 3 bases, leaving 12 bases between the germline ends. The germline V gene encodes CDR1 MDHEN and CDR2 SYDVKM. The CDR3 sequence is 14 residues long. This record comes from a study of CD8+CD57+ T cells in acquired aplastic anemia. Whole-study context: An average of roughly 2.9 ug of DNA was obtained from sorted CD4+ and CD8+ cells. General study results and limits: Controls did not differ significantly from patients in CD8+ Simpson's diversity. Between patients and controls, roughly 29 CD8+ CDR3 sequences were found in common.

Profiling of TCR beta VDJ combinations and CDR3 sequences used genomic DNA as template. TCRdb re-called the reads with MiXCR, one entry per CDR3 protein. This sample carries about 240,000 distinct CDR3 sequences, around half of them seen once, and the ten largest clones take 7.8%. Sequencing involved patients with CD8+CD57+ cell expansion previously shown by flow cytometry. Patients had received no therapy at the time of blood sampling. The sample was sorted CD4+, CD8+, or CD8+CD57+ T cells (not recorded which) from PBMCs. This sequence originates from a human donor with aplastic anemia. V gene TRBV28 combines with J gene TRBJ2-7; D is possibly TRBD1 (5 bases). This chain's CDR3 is CASSFKKGNYEQYF. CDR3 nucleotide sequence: TGTGCCAGCAGTTTTAAGAAGGGGAACTACGAGCAGTACTTC.